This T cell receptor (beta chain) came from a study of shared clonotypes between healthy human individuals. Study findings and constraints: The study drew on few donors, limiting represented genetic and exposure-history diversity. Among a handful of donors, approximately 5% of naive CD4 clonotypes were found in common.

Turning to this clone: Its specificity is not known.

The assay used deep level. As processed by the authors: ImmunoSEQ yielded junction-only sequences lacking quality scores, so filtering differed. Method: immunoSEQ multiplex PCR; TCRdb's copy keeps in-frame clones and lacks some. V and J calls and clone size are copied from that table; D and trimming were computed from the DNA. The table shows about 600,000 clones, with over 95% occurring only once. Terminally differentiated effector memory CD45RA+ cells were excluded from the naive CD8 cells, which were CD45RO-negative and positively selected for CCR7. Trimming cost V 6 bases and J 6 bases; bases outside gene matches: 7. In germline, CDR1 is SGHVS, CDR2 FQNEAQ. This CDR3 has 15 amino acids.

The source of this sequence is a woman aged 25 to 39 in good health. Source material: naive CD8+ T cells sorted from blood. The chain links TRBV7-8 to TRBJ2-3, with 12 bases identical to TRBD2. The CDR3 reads CASRLTSGSPDTQYF. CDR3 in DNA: TGTGCCAGCAGACTGACTAGCGGGAGTCCGGATACGCAGTATTTT. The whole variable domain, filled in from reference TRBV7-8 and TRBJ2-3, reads GAGVSQSPRYKVAKRGQDVALRCDPISGHVSLFWYQQALGQGPEFLTYFQNEAQLDKSGLPSDRFFAERPEGSVSTLKIQRTQQEDSAVYLCASRLTSGSPDTQYFGPGTRLTVL.